These 29 T cell receptor beta chains were all obtained from the same sample, sequenced in a study of regulatory T cells in long-lasting Graves disease. CDR3-region Arm-PCR and iRepertoire HTBI primers produced the TCR beta libraries. TCRdb recomputed calls from the multiplex PCR reads with MiXCR, one row per CDR3 protein. The sample includes about 310,000 distinct CDR3 sequences, around a fifth of them seen just once. Time point: persistent/refractory GD, antithyroid drugs over 5 years with positive TRAb. The TCR library was prepared using RNA isolated from PBMCs. Sequenced material: peripheral blood mononuclear cells (PBMCs), taken when the disease was refractory, from a patient treated with antithyroid drugs. Every receptor here comes from a female donor with Graves disease.

This clonotype was observed a handful of times. The chain links TRBV27 to TRBJ2-7, with no clear D. Germline CDR1 MNHEY, CDR2 SMNVEV (reference sequence). The CDR3 totals 10 residues. The germline V and J ends were trimmed by 5 bases and 7 bases, with 6 bases remaining between them. The CDR3 DNA follows: TGTGCCAGCAGTCGTACGGAGCAGTACTTC. It specifies CASSRTEQYF.

The chain joins TRBV7-9 to TRBJ2-7, with D maybe TRBD2 (6 bases). V lost 6 bases to trimming and J lost 6 bases, with 24 bases between them. CDR1 and CDR2 (germline): SEHNR, FQNEAQ (reference sequence). The CDR3 covers 16 residues. CDR3 DNA sequence: TGTGCCAGCAGTGGATCGCAGGAGGGATTAGGAAGCGAGCAGTACTTC. Its translation: CASSGSQEGLGSEQYF.

Concerning this clonotype itself: Being one base from a much bigger clone, this may be a read error. The V call is TRBV7-2, the J call TRBJ1-1; D not certain. Trimming left V 5 bases short and J 0 bases short, with 13 bases between. This CDR3 has 15 residues. Germline V lookup: CDR1 SGHTA, CDR2 FQGNSA. The CDR3 reads CASSLNSPLNTEAFF. CDR3 bases: TGTGCCAGCAGCCTCAACAGCCCCCTGAACACTGAAGCTTTCTTT.

This clonotype appeared a few times. This sequence joins TRBV4-2 and TRBJ2-6; no reliable D call. CDR1 and CDR2 (germline): LGHNA, YNFKEQ. This CDR3 has 15 residues. The germline V and J ends were trimmed by 3 bases and 4 bases, with 10 bases remaining between them. The CDR3 loop reads CASSQTAAGANVLTF. The CDR3 DNA is TGTGCCAGCAGCCAGACTGCGGCGGGGGCCAACGTCCTGACTTTC.

The chain recombines TRBV11-2 with TRBJ2-1; TRBD2 aligns across 7 bases. The germline CDR1 and CDR2 sequences are SGHAT and FQNNGV. Trimming at V came to 4 bases and at J to 3 bases, leaving 6 bases not matched to a gene. The CDR3 loop spans 15 amino acids. The CDR3: CASSSLADNYNEQFF. In DNA, the CDR3 is TGTGCCAGCAGCTCCCTAGCGGACAACTACAATGAGCAGTTCTTC.

In its sample, this clonotype was seen many times. J is TRBJ2-2 and V is TRBV28, with D tentatively TRBD1 (6 bases). Trimming took 2 bases from V and 5 from J, leaving 9 bases between them. The length of the CDR3 is 14 residues. Per germline, CDR1 MDHEN and CDR2 SYDVKM. The CDR3 here is CASSLTRGTGELFF. The CDR3 DNA reads TGTGCCAGCAGTTTAACCAGGGGAACCGGGGAGCTGTTTTTT.

The chain joins TRBV20-1 to TRBJ2-7; the D gene is possibly TRBD1 (6 bases). This CDR3 spans 15 amino acids. Trimming pared 4 bases from V and 2 bases from J, leaving 18 bases between. Germline loops: CDR1 DFQATT, CDR2 SNEGSKA (reference sequence). In nucleotides, the CDR3 is TGCAGTGCTATATTCGCCAGGGGATCGCCCTACGAGCAGTACTTC. Translating gives CSAIFARGSPYEQYF.

The sample holds a few counts of this clonotype. The chain combines TRBV9 with TRBJ1-2; D is unresolved. V was shortened by 4 bases and J by 8 bases, with 15 bases between the two germline ends. Germline CDR1 and CDR2: SGDLS and YYNGEE. CDR3 length: 13 amino acids. The CDR3 DNA reads as TGTGCCAGCAGCCCTGACGGACCTATGGGCTACACCTTC. Amino acids: CASSPDGPMGYTF.

This clonotype was picked up a small number of times. This sequence joins TRBV10-3 and TRBJ2-1; D unclear. V lost 5 bases and J 7 bases, leaving 9 bases between the germline ends. The CDR3 loop spans 12 amino acids. Germline CDR1 ENHRY, CDR2 SYGVKD. CDR3 residues: CAISLVGNEQFF. CDR3 in DNA: TGTGCCATCAGTCTGGTGGGAAATGAGCAGTTCTTC.

The V gene is TRBV6-4, the J gene TRBJ1-2; 9 bases line up with TRBD1. The CDR3 consists of 15 residues. Trimming took 3 bases from V and 3 from J; bases not matched to a gene: 5. Looked up from germline, CDR1 is MRHNA and CDR2 is SNTAGT. This CDR3 reads CASSDGQGSDYGYTF. DNA of the CDR3: TGTGCCAGCAGTGATGGACAGGGGAGTGACTATGGCTACACCTTC.

The V and J genes are TRBV6-1 and TRBJ1-2; the D is unclear. CDR1 and CDR2 from the germline V gene are MNHNS and SASEGT. Trimming pared 0 bases from V and 3 bases from J, leaving 14 bases between. This CDR3 has 16 residues. The CDR3 protein is CASSEAWELGYYGYTF. For the CDR3, the DNA is TGTGCCAGCAGTGAAGCTTGGGAACTGGGCTACTATGGCTACACCTTC.

This clonotype was detected many times. The chain joins TRBV28 to TRBJ2-7; D not certain. This CDR3 contains 18 residues. V lost 2 bases, J lost 6 bases, and 26 bases lay in between. CDR1 is MDHEN and CDR2 is SYDVKM in the germline V gene. The CDR3 DNA reads as TGTGCCAGCAGTTTAGTCCCCCGCTACGGGTCGGAGTCCGCCGAGCAGTACTTC. Translation: CASSLVPRYGSESAEQYF.

The gene calls are TRBV7-2 and TRBJ2-7, with D possibly TRBD2 on 6 matching bases. The CDR3 runs 15 residues. CDR1 and CDR2 (germline): SGHTA, FQGNSA. The V and J ends lost 5 bases and 5 bases respectively, with 19 bases between them. The CDR3 coding sequence is TGTGCCAGCAGCCCCGCAGGACGAGGAGGGGACGAGCAGTACTTC. Its translation is CASSPAGRGGDEQYF.

This clonotype has at least ten counts. V gene TRBV7-2 combines with J gene TRBJ2-7; no definite D call. Trimming took off 5 bases at V and 3 bases at J, with 8 bases between the two ends. Germline CDR1 is SGHTA and CDR2 is FQGNSA. This CDR3 has 12 residues. This CDR3 is CASSPNGYEQYF. The CDR3 nucleotides read TGTGCCAGCAGCCCAAACGGCTACGAGCAGTACTTC.

The V call is TRBV6-1, the J call TRBJ2-4; a possible D gene is TRBD2 (5 bases). Trimming stripped 3 bases from V and 0 bases from J, with 15 bases between. The CDR3 length is 17 residues. CDR1 is MNHNS, CDR2 SASEGT, per germline. CDR3: CASSDTWGEVAKNIQYF. In nucleotides, the CDR3 is TGTGCCAGCAGTGACACCTGGGGAGAGGTAGCCAAAAACATTCAGTACTTC.

This clonotype was counted at least ten times. The chain combines TRBV28 with TRBJ1-2; D not certain. Germline V lookup: CDR1 MDHEN, CDR2 SYDVKM. The CDR3 length is 15 residues. V lost 5 bases, J lost 10 bases, and 23 bases lay in between. CDR3 residues: CASSEKATIYGVYTF. Written as DNA, the CDR3 is TGTGCCAGCAGTGAAAAGGCGACTATCTATGGGGTCTACACCTTC.

This clonotype was counted between two and nine times. V usage is TRBV5-5 and J usage is TRBJ2-2; 9 nucleotides line up with TRBD2. From germline, CDR1 is SGHKS and CDR2 YYEKEE (reference sequence). After removal of 1 base from V and 5 bases from J, the junction contained 6 bases not matched to a gene. The CDR3 is 16 amino acids. CDR3 residues: CASSLLLREGTGELFF. The CDR3 DNA sequence: TGTGCCAGCAGCTTGCTCTTGCGGGAGGGGACCGGGGAGCTGTTTTTT. The whole variable domain, remainder taken from reference TRBV5-5 and TRBJ2-2, is DAGVTQSPTHLIKTRGQQVTLRCSPISGHKSVSWYQQVLGQGPQFIFQYYEKEERGRGNFPDRFSARQFPNYSSELNVNALLLGDSALYLCASSLLLREGTGELFFGEGSRLTVL.

This clonotype was counted many times. The V call is TRBV7-8, the J call TRBJ2-7; D is undetermined. The CDR3 length is 13 residues. Germline V gene data show CDR1 as SGHVS and CDR2 as FQNEAQ. Trimming took off 1 base at V and 2 bases at J, with 6 bases between the two ends. The CDR3 spells CASSLGAPYEQYF. DNA of the CDR3: TGTGCCAGCAGCTTAGGTGCTCCCTACGAGCAGTACTTC.

The rearrangement links TRBV7-2 to TRBJ2-4, with D possibly being TRBD1 (6 bases). The length of the CDR3 is 14 residues. Germline V lookup: CDR1 SGHTA, CDR2 FQGNSA. Trimming removed 3 bases at V and 1 base at J, with 7 bases between. CDR3 sequence (DNA): TGTGCCAGCAGCTTCGACAGGGCCAAAAACATTCAGTACTTC. It codes for CASSFDRAKNIQYF.

There are many counts of this clonotype. The chain has TRBV28 and TRBJ2-7, with D perhaps matching TRBD1 (5 bases). CDR3 size: 12 residues. In germline, CDR1 is MDHEN, CDR2 SYDVKM. V lost 6 bases, J lost 6 bases, and 12 bases lay in between. The CDR3 bases are TGTGCCAGCAGCTTTAAGGGGTTCGAGCAGTACTTC. This encodes CASSFKGFEQYF.

This clonotype was observed a handful of times. The chain couples TRBV7-8 to TRBJ1-5, with D possibly matching TRBD1 (6 bases). The CDR3 loop spans 16 amino acids. CDR1 is SGHVS and CDR2 is FQNEAQ in the germline V gene. V was trimmed by 2 bases and J by 0 bases, leaving 11 bases between them. This CDR3 reads CASSLSRGFSNQPQHF. The DNA of the CDR3 is TGTGCCAGCAGCTTAAGTAGGGGGTTTAGCAATCAGCCCCAGCATTTT.

This clonotype was recorded many times. V gene TRBV6-1 combines with J gene TRBJ2-7; possibly TRBD1 for D (5 bases). Germline assignment: CDR1 MNHNS and CDR2 SASEGT. The length of the CDR3 is 13 residues. Trimming took 5 bases from V and 2 from J, leaving 10 bases between them. CDR3 sequence: CASSRPGPYEQYF. The CDR3 DNA is TGTGCCAGCAGTCGTCCAGGGCCCTACGAGCAGTACTTC.

The CDR3 region has the DNA TGTGCCAGCAGCGTACAGGGACTGGGAAACACCGGGGAGCTGTTTTTT. Protein sequence: CASSVQGLGNTGELFF. The chain employs TRBV9 and TRBJ2-2; TRBD2 is a possible D gene (6 bases). V gave up 1 base and J gave up 2 bases, with 12 bases separating them. Germline assignment: CDR1 SGDLS and CDR2 YYNGEE. This CDR3 comprises 16 residues.

This clonotype was recorded many times. The chain couples TRBV30 to TRBJ2-7; 8 nucleotides line up with TRBD1. This CDR3 is 13 amino acids long. CDR1 and CDR2 (germline): GTSNPN, SVGIG (reference sequence). V shed 6 bases and J 0 bases; nucleotides not matched to a gene: 4. The CDR3 DNA sequence: TGTGCCTGCTGGACAGGGAGCTCCTACGAGCAGTACTTC. Protein: CACWTGSSYEQYF.

This clonotype was seen more than once but under ten times. This sequence may be a read error, since a much larger clone differs from it by one base. The chain employs TRBV28 and TRBJ2-5; D may match TRBD1 or TRBD2 (5 bases each). This CDR3 has 15 amino acids. Trimming left V 2 bases short and J 4 bases short, with 14 bases between. Germline-derived CDR1 and CDR2 are MDHEN and SYDVKM. CDR3 protein: CASSLAQEVRETQYF. The CDR3 bases are TGTGCCAGCAGTTTAGCACAGGAGGTTCGAGAGACCCAGTACTTC.

This rearrangement joins TRBV4-2 to TRBJ1-6; D gene uncertain. V lost 0 bases and J 7 bases, leaving 13 bases between the germline ends. Germline assignment: CDR1 LGHNA and CDR2 YNFKEQ. The CDR3 has 16 amino acids. Written as DNA, the CDR3 is TGTGCCAGCAGCCAAGACCCCTCAGTTAGGAATTCACCCCTCCACTTT. Protein product: CASSQDPSVRNSPLHF.

The chain employs TRBV4-1 and TRBJ2-3; perhaps TRBD2 as D (5 bases). Trimming shortened V by 1 base and J by 4 bases, and 15 bases separated the two germline ends. Germline loops: CDR1 MGHRA, CDR2 YSYEKL. The CDR3 has 16 residues. The CDR3 DNA sequence: TGCGCCAGCAGCCAAGCGTCTCGGGGAATTCCAGATACGCAGTATTTT. Its protein is CASSQASRGIPDTQYF.

Turning to this clonotype: Being one base from a much bigger clone, this may be a read error. The V and J genes are TRBV28 and TRBJ2-5; D uncertain. From germline, CDR1 is MDHEN and CDR2 SYDVKM. The CDR3 consists of 12 residues. The CDR3 nucleotides are TGTGCCAGCAGTTTGTCCCCCCGGGCCCGGCACTTC. Protein product: CASSLSPRARHF.

This clonotype turned up a few times. The rearrangement uses TRBV20-1 and TRBJ2-5; D remains unclear. This CDR3 spans 13 amino acids. The germline V gene encodes CDR1 DFQATT and CDR2 SNEGSKA (reference sequence). The V end was cut by 2 bases, the J end by 1 base, with 8 bases between. CDR3 DNA sequence: TGCAGTGCTAGAAAGACCCTCCAAGAGACCCAGTACTTC. Translated, it gives CSARKTLQETQYF.